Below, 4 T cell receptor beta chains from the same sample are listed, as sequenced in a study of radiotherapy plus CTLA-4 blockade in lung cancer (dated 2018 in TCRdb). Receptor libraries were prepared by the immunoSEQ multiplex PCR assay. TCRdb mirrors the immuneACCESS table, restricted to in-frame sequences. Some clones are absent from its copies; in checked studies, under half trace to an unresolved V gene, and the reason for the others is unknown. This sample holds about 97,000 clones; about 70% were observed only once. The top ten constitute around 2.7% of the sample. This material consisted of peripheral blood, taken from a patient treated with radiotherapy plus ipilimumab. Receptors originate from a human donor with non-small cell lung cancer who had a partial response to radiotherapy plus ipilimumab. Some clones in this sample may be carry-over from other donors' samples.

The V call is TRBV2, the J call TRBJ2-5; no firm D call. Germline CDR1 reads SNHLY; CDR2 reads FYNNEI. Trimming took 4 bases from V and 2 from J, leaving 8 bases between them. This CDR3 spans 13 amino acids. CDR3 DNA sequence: TGTGCCAGCAGTGGGTCCCAGCAAGAGACCCAGTACTTC. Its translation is CASSGSQQETQYF.

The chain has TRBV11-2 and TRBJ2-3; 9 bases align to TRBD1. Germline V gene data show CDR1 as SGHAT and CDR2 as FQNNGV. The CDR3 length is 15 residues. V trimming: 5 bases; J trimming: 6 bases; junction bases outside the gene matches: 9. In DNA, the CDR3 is TGTGCCAGCAGCCTGGACAGGGGTCCGCCGGATACGCAGTATTTT. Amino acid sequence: CASSLDRGPPDTQYF. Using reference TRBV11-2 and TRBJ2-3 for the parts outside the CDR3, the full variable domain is EAGVAQSPRYKIIEKRQSVAFWCNPISGHATLYWYQQILGQGPKLLIQFQNNGVVDDSQLPKDRFSAERLKGVDSTLKIQPAKLEDSAVYLCASSLDRGPPDTQYFGPGTRLTVL.

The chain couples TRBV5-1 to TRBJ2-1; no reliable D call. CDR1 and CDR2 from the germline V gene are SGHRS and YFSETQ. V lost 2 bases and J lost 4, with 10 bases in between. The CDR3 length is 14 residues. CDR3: CASSLLENYNEQFF. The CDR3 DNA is TGCGCCAGCAGCTTATTAGAAAATTACAATGAGCAGTTCTTC.

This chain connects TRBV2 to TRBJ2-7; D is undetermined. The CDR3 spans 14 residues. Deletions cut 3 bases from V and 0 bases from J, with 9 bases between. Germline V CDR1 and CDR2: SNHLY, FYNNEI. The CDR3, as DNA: TGTGCCAGCAGTGATAAGTCAGTCTCCTACGAGCAGTACTTC. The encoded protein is CASSDKSVSYEQYF.